This entry features one T cell receptor beta chain sequence. Per the study methods: It was from reference gene primer amplification that nucleated cell counts were estimated. The data were produced by immunoSEQ multiplex PCR, yet TCRdb's version contains in-frame clones alone and is incomplete. The V and J calls and clone size are taken from that table; D and trimming were inferred from the DNA. The data show a few hundred thousand clones, around nine tenths seen once. Enrollment of patients from Seattle took place during active infection, with longitudinal follow-up. The sample comes from a study of blood T cell repertoires in COVID-19. Study overall: Spain, Italy and the United States supplied samples that represented acute and convalescent COVID-19.

Germline V gene data show CDR1 as GTSNPN and CDR2 as SVGIG (reference sequence). This CDR3 spans 15 amino acids. V was cut by 1 base and J by 8 bases, with 17 bases left in between. The chain carries TRBV30 and TRBJ1-4, with a possible D match to TRBD1 (5 bases). Sample: peripheral blood. This receptor was taken from a woman younger than 45 with COVID-19, enrolled during active disease. The CDR3, as DNA: TGTGCCTGGAGTGGGAGACAGTCGCAGAGGGAAAAACTGTTTTTT. Protein: CAWSGRQSQREKLFF.